This TCR beta chain was captured in a study of blood T cell repertoires in COVID-19. For the study at large: Samples of COVID-19 (acute and convalescent) were obtained from the United States, Italy and Spain. From T cells, B-cell-depleted T cells, or PBMCs came the material, which was cDNA or gDNA.

This clone was detected only a few times. Original processing methods: Quantification of nucleated cells was approximated via reference gene primer amplification. Profiled with immunoSEQ multiplex PCR; TCRdb holds only in-frame clones, not every one. Clonal size and the V and J genes are those of that table, whereas D and trimming came from the DNA. The sample lists around 200,000 clones, roughly 80% occurring once. The CDR3 spans 15 residues. Germline values: CDR1 MDHEN, CDR2 SYDVKM. Trimming at V came to 6 bases and at J to 2 bases, leaving 9 bases not matched to a gene. The sequence came from a human donor in a cohort sampled during active COVID-19. The chain combines TRBV28 with TRBJ2-7, with 8 bases that match TRBD2. The sample comprised peripheral blood. The CDR3 region has the DNA TGTGCCAGCAGGGAAGCTAGCGGGTGGCCCTACGAGCAGTACTTC. This codes for CASREASGWPYEQYF.